The sequence of this T cell receptor beta chain was determined in a study of low-dose radiotherapy and immunotherapy resistance in tumors. Study at large: Patients' oral aspirin dose was 300 mg daily across four cycles from cycle 1 day 1.

This clonotype was picked up many times. The germline CDR1 and CDR2 sequences are SGHRS and YFSETQ. V was pared by 5 bases and J by 1 base, with 5 bases of the junction left unmatched. The CDR3 covers 14 residues. Documented time point: after trial treatment. Regarding treatment: LDRT plus nivolumab, ipilimumab, low-dose cyclophosphamide and aspirin (RACIN trial). cDNA synthesis used a TRAV/TRBV-specific primer set for both chains. With a V-primer adapter and a constant-region primer, TCRs were amplified for about 19 PCR cycles. TCRdb re-analysed the reads in MiXCR, keeping a single row per CDR3 protein. The top ten hold 1.3% to 1.5% of the sample, which has 65,000 to 95,000 distinct CDR3 sequences, about 17% seen once.

The sample was PBMCs, taken after low-dose radiotherapy plus immunotherapy. J is TRBJ2-7 and V is TRBV5-1, with TRBD1 matching 8 bases. The source of this sequence is a male donor with prostate cancer. Here the CDR3 DNA reads TGCGCCAGCAGAAGACAGGGGTCTTCCTACGAGCAGTACTTC. This translates into CASRRQGSSYEQYF.